These 26 T cell receptor beta chains came from one sample sequenced in a study of siplizumab effects on memory and regulatory T cells. The table came from immunoSEQ multiplex PCR; TCRdb's copy has only in-frame clones and leaves some out. The data hold 55,000 to 70,000 clones, with approximately 95% observed a single time. What was sequenced was CD8+ T cells sorted from blood. These receptor sequences come from a human donor in good health.

The V gene is TRBV7-6, the J gene TRBJ2-2; D ambiguous. CDR1 and CDR2 from the germline V gene are SGHVS and FNYEAQ. V gave up 5 bases and J gave up 1 base, with 11 bases separating them. The CDR3 is 15 residues long. Here the CDR3 reads CASSPSTLNTGELFF. DNA for the CDR3: TGTGCCAGCAGCCCCTCCACCTTGAACACCGGGGAGCTGTTTTTT.

This chain connects TRBV29-1 to TRBJ2-3; 12 nucleotides match TRBD2. The trim removed 1 base at V and 6 bases at J, leaving 5 bases unmatched. Germline V gives CDR1 SQVTM, CDR2 ANQGSEA. This CDR3 is built from 15 residues. CDR3 amino acids: CSVEGTSGTVDTQYF. CDR3 DNA: TGCAGCGTTGAAGGGACTAGCGGGACTGTGGATACGCAGTATTTT.

The chain joins TRBV7-6 to TRBJ2-1; the match to TRBD2 covers 8 bases. CDR1 and CDR2 from the germline V gene are SGHVS and FNYEAQ. This CDR3 is built from 17 residues. The ends lost 3 bases at V and 5 bases at J; junction bases unmatched: 12. Here the CDR3 reads CASSFGVSGKRDNEQFF. DNA of the CDR3: TGTGCCAGCAGCTTCGGCGTTAGCGGGAAGCGGGACAATGAGCAGTTCTTC.

The chain employs TRBV28 and TRBJ2-3; maybe TRBD2 (6 bases). Trimming cost V 5 bases and J 1 base, with 19 bases left between them. Germline V lookup: CDR1 MDHEN, CDR2 SYDVKM. The CDR3 is 17 amino acids. Here the CDR3 DNA reads TGTGCCAGCAGTCGCCCGCCAGGGACGGGAGGCACAGATACGCAGTATTTT. This encodes CASSRPPGTGGTDTQYF.

This chain links TRBV9 with TRBJ2-3; 9 nucleotides align to TRBD2. The germline gives CDR1 SGDLS, CDR2 YYNGEE. The trim removed 2 bases at V and 4 bases at J, leaving 2 bases unmatched. The CDR3 is 14 residues long. This CDR3 is CASSVSGGADTQYF. The CDR3 DNA reads as TGTGCCAGCAGCGTTAGCGGGGGCGCAGATACGCAGTATTTT.

This clone has only one observation. The genes are TRBV30 and TRBJ1-2; D not resolved. The length of the CDR3 is 10 residues. Trimming left V 5 bases short and J 8 bases short, with 9 bases between. Per germline, CDR1 GTSNPN and CDR2 SVGIG (reference sequence). The CDR3 region is CAWGLGGYTF. The CDR3 region has the DNA TGTGCCTGGGGTCTTGGGGGCTACACCTTC.

The V gene is TRBV7-8, the J gene TRBJ1-2; D is unresolved. The V end was cut by 5 bases, the J end by 2 bases, with 12 bases between. The germline CDR1 and CDR2 sequences are SGHVS and FQNEAQ. This CDR3 region has 14 residues. The CDR3 protein is CASSPSGTNYGYTF. CDR3 sequence (DNA): TGTGCCAGCAGCCCCTCAGGAACCAACTATGGCTACACCTTC.

This chain links TRBV11-3 with TRBJ2-7; D assignment may be TRBD1 or TRBD2 (6 bases each). V gave up 8 bases and J gave up 2 bases, with 19 bases separating them. In germline, CDR1 is SGHNT, CDR2 YENEEA. CDR3 size: 15 residues. The CDR3 is CASRDLLGGTYEQYF. DNA of the CDR3: TGTGCCAGCCGCGACTTACTAGGGGGGACCTACGAGCAGTACTTC.

V and J are TRBV7-6 and TRBJ2-7; 7 nucleotides line up with TRBD2. Germline CDR1 is SGHVS and CDR2 is FNYEAQ. V lost 4 bases and J lost 7; bases outside the gene matches: 4. This CDR3 is built from 12 residues. The CDR3 sequence: CASSWGGAEQYF. The CDR3 region has the DNA TGTGCCAGCAGCTGGGGGGGAGCAGAGCAGTACTTC.

The chain joins TRBV6-4 to TRBJ2-3; tentative D call: TRBD1 (5 bases). V lost 5 bases to trimming and J lost 2 bases, with 11 bases between them. This CDR3 is built from 14 residues. Germline-derived CDR1 and CDR2 are MRHNA and SNTAGT. CDR3 loop: CASSTSRDTDTQYF. As DNA, the CDR3 is TGTGCCAGCAGTACGAGCAGGGACACAGATACGCAGTATTTT.

V and J are TRBV5-4 and TRBJ2-5, with D possibly being TRBD2 (6 bases). V lost 0 bases and J lost 5, with 11 bases in between. CDR1 and CDR2 (germline): SGHNT, YYREEE (reference sequence). The CDR3 totals 14 residues. The chain's CDR3 is CASSLVGSGETQYF. In nucleotides, the CDR3 is TGTGCCAGCAGCTTGGTCGGGAGCGGGGAGACCCAGTACTTC.

This chain connects TRBV29-1 to TRBJ2-2; the D is unclear. Germline assignment: CDR1 SQVTM and CDR2 ANQGSEA. Trimming removed 1 base at V and 6 bases at J, with 6 bases between. The CDR3 consists of 12 residues. CDR3 protein: CSVEGNAGELFF. The DNA for the CDR3 is TGCAGCGTTGAAGGGAATGCCGGGGAGCTGTTTTTT.

The chain carries TRBV9 and TRBJ2-1, with D unresolved. The CDR3 totals 15 residues. CDR1 is SGDLS and CDR2 is YYNGEE in the germline V gene. V lost 3 bases, J lost 0 bases, and 10 bases lay in between. The CDR3 region is CASSGTGGSYNEQFF. The CDR3 DNA sequence: TGTGCCAGCAGCGGGACCGGCGGCTCCTACAATGAGCAGTTCTTC.

The gene calls are TRBV5-4 and TRBJ2-1; TRBD2 matches 14 bases. The germline V gene has CDR1 SGHNT and CDR2 YYREEE (reference sequence). Trimming removed 3 bases from V and 2 bases from J; junction bases left unmatched: 7. The CDR3 totals 18 residues. The CDR3 reads CASSSGLAGEGAYNEQFF. CDR3 nucleotides: TGTGCCAGCAGCTCGGGACTAGCGGGAGAAGGGGCCTACAATGAGCAGTTCTTC.

V gene TRBV5-1 combines with J gene TRBJ2-7, with D possibly being TRBD1 (5 bases). Germline V gene data show CDR1 as SGHRS and CDR2 as YFSETQ. V was pared by 0 bases and J by 0 bases, with 7 bases between. CDR3 length: 14 amino acids. The CDR3 nucleotides read TGCGCCAGCAGCTTGGCAGGGTCCTCCTACGAGCAGTACTTC. Amino acid sequence: CASSLAGSSYEQYF.

The chain joins TRBV18 to TRBJ2-4; TRBD2 matches 8 bases. The trim removed 6 bases at V and 6 bases at J, leaving 10 bases unmatched. Per the germline V gene, CDR1 is KGHSH and CDR2 is LQKENI. This CDR3 spans 15 amino acids. The CDR3 nucleotides read TGTGCCAGCTCCTTACAGCGGGAGTTAGGAAACATTCAGTACTTC. Residues: CASSLQRELGNIQYF.

V and J are TRBV9 and TRBJ2-7; D perhaps matches TRBD1 (6 bases). CDR3 length equals 12 residues. Germline V lookup: CDR1 SGDLS, CDR2 YYNGEE. Trimming cost V 0 bases and J 6 bases, with 7 bases left between them. The CDR3 is CASSVEGGEQYF. Written as DNA, the CDR3 is TGTGCCAGCAGCGTAGAAGGGGGCGAGCAGTACTTC.

The chain links TRBV4-3 to TRBJ1-1; perhaps TRBD1 as D (6 bases). Trimming pared 0 bases from V and 5 bases from J, leaving 22 bases between. This CDR3 comprises 18 residues. The germline gives CDR1 LGHNA, CDR2 YSLEER. The CDR3 coding sequence is TGCGCCAGCAGCCAAGAACACAGGGTAGGTATCGAAGGGACTGAAGCTTTCTTT. Its protein product is CASSQEHRVGIEGTEAFF.

The chain carries TRBV4-1 and TRBJ1-1; D not certain. The CDR3 has 13 residues. CDR1 and CDR2 from the germline V gene are MGHRA and YSYEKL. V was pared by 6 bases and J by 4 bases, with 12 bases between. CDR3 amino acids: CASSNSVGTEAFF. CDR3 bases: TGCGCCAGCAGTAATTCGGTGGGCACTGAAGCTTTCTTT.

The chain couples TRBV5-1 to TRBJ2-5, with D perhaps being TRBD1 or TRBD2 (6 bases each). The J call may be wrong; the DNA end is better matched by TRBJ2-7. The CDR3 is made up of 15 amino acids. Germline V gene sequence: CDR1 SGHRS, CDR2 YFSETQ. This chain's CDR3 is CASSSDSSGAYEQYF. CDR3 coding DNA: TGCGCCAGCAGCTCGGACAGCTCGGGGGCCTACGAGCAGTACTTC.

This rearrangement joins TRBV2 to TRBJ2-5; D is possibly TRBD2 (6 bases). Germline V CDR1 and CDR2: SNHLY, FYNNEI. This CDR3 contains 14 residues. The V end was cut by 10 bases, the J end by 0 bases, with 15 bases between. The CDR3 reads CATPAGPDQETQYF. As DNA, the CDR3 is TGTGCCACCCCGGCGGGGCCAGACCAAGAGACCCAGTACTTC.

The chain combines TRBV27 with TRBJ1-2, with 9 bases fitting TRBD1. The CDR3 covers 16 residues. The germline CDR1 and CDR2 sequences are MNHEY and SMNVEV (reference sequence). J lost 4 bases, V lost 0 bases, and 6 bases had no gene match. The CDR3 loop reads CASSLSVTGGFYGYTF. CDR3 DNA: TGTGCCAGCAGTTTATCGGTGACAGGGGGTTTCTATGGCTACACCTTC.

The genes are TRBV27 and TRBJ1-6, with D unresolved. The germline gives CDR1 MNHEY, CDR2 SMNVEV (reference sequence). The CDR3 extends over 12 amino acids. Between the trimmed V and J ends, which lost 7 bases and 2 bases, there was a span of 3 bases. The CDR3 sequence: CASNTYNSPLHF. Written as DNA, the CDR3 is TGTGCCAGCAACACCTATAATTCACCCCTCCACTTT.

The chain is built from TRBV7-3 and TRBJ1-1; D possibly corresponds to TRBD1 (5 bases). The CDR3 is made up of 13 amino acids. With 1 base removed from V and 5 bases from J, the gap between germline ends came to 8 bases. Germline values: CDR1 SGHTA, CDR2 FQGTGA. The CDR3 sequence: CASSLNRRTEAFF. DNA for the CDR3: TGTGCCAGCAGCTTAAACAGGCGGACTGAAGCTTTCTTT.

The chain uses TRBV4-1 and TRBJ2-5, with D maybe TRBD1 (5 bases). Per germline, CDR1 MGHRA and CDR2 YSYEKL. The CDR3 contains 14 residues. V was trimmed by 1 base and J by 1 base, leaving 7 bases between them. This CDR3 is CASSQVDSQETQYF. CDR3 bases: TGCGCCAGCAGCCAAGTCGACAGCCAAGAGACCCAGTACTTC.

The V gene is TRBV9, the J gene TRBJ2-3; D unclear. This CDR3 spans 15 amino acids. Germline CDR1 and CDR2: SGDLS and YYNGEE. The V end was cut by 0 bases, the J end by 0 bases, with 8 bases between. CDR3 sequence reads: CASSVATVSTDTQYF. The CDR3 DNA sequence: TGTGCCAGCAGCGTAGCGACCGTAAGCACAGATACGCAGTATTTT.